One sample yielded the 6 T cell receptor beta chains listed below, sequenced in a study of blood T cells in healthy people across ages. Using a J-beta primer mix together with a sample-barcoded 5' primer, a second PCR was run for roughly 7 to 11 cycles. TCRdb re-derived calls from the 5' RACE reads in MiXCR, one entry per CDR3 protein. The sample lists about 620,000 distinct CDR3 sequences, approximately 52% seen once, with approximately 12% in the top ten. The sample was blood. These receptors originate from a woman at least 80 years old in good health.

This clonotype occurred a few times. The rearrangement uses TRBV20-1 and TRBJ2-3; the D gene could be TRBD1 or TRBD2 (6 bases each). CDR1 is DFQATT, CDR2 SNEGSKA, per germline (reference sequence). Trimming stripped 5 bases from V and 0 bases from J, with 12 bases between. CDR3 length: 14 amino acids. CDR3 sequence reads: CSAFTGRSTDTQYF. The CDR3 DNA sequence: TGCAGTGCTTTTACAGGGAGGAGCACAGATACGCAGTATTTT.

As for this clonotype: A read error is possible here, since a much larger clone lies one base away. The chain links TRBV24-1 to TRBJ2-1; TRBD2 matches at 8 bases. Germline CDR1 KGHDR, CDR2 SFDVKD. V was pared by 0 bases and J by 8 bases, with 8 bases of the junction left unmatched. The CDR3 is 16 residues long. CDR3 sequence reads: CATSDLRSGALDEQFF. CDR3 sequence (DNA): TGTGCCACCAGTGATTTGCGTAGCGGGGCCCTCGATGAGCAGTTCTTC.

The chain combines TRBV12-3 or TRBV12-4 with TRBJ1-6; D is undetermined. The CDR3 runs to 14 residues. V shed 5 bases and J shed 7 bases, with 12 bases lying between them. CDR3 region: CASSRTIGNSPLHF. CDR3 nucleotide sequence: TGTGCCAGCAGTCGGACGATAGGAAATTCACCCCTCCACTTT.

Concerning this clonotype: It may be a read error: a sequence one base away is much more abundant. The chain joins TRBV5-1 to TRBJ2-5; D is unclear. The end of the DNA is better explained by TRBJ2-7, so the J call may be wrong. Germline V lookup: CDR1 SGHRS, CDR2 YFSETQ. The CDR3 runs to 14 residues. The CDR3 loop reads CASSVSPGPYEQYF. The CDR3 coding sequence is TGCGCCAGCAGCGTGAGCCCAGGACCCTACGAGCAGTACTTC.

This clonotype showed up just a few times. The chain joins TRBV4-1 to TRBJ2-2; D remains unclear. V lost 1 base and J lost 6, with 6 bases in between. The CDR3 has 13 amino acids. Germline V CDR1 and CDR2: MGHRA, YSYEKL. CDR3 bases: TGCGCCAGCAGCCAAGGGAGCTCCGGGGAGCTGTTTTTT. Its protein is CASSQGSSGELFF.

This clonotype was observed a few times. V gene TRBV20-1 combines with J gene TRBJ1-6, with D perhaps TRBD1 (5 bases). The ends were cut back, 1 base at V and 5 bases at J, with 15 bases in the middle. The germline CDR1 and CDR2 sequences are DFQATT and SNEGSKA (reference sequence). This CDR3 region has 16 residues. The chain's CDR3 is CSARVPTVGDNSPLHF. CDR3 bases: TGCAGTGCTAGAGTCCCGACGGTGGGGGATAATTCACCCCTCCACTTT.